A single sample is the source of the 4 T cell receptor beta chains below, sequenced in a study of T-cell memory formation after mild COVID-19. Using its own MiXCR run on the 5' RACE reads, TCRdb lists one record per CDR3 protein. There are 300,000 to 400,000 distinct CDR3 sequences in the sample; 25% to 30% occur only once, and 13% lies in the top ten. Sequencing was carried out using PBMCs or a T cell subset sorted from them (not recorded which). The receptors stem from an adult woman who had mild COVID-19 (a few samples of this study predate the infection). Cell type and time point are not known.

The chain has TRBV20-1 and TRBJ2-7; no clear D. Trimming cost V 3 bases and J 4 bases, with 10 bases left between them. Germline CDR1 reads DFQATT; CDR2 reads SNEGSKA (reference sequence). CDR3 length: 12 residues. The chain's CDR3 is CSASDSWYEQYF. The CDR3 coding sequence is TGCAGTGCTAGTGACTCGTGGTACGAGCAGTACTTC.

J is TRBJ2-7 and V is TRBV11-2; no clear D. Germline lookup yields CDR1 SGHAT and CDR2 FQNNGV. Deletions cut 5 bases from V and 3 bases from J, with 20 bases between. This CDR3 contains 16 residues. CDR3 DNA sequence: TGTGCCAGCAGCCCAGTACGGACGACGCTAAGCTACGAGCAGTACTTC. Its translation is CASSPVRTTLSYEQYF. Full variable domain (outside the CDR3, taken from reference TRBV11-2 and TRBJ2-7): EAGVAQSPRYKIIEKRQSVAFWCNPISGHATLYWYQQILGQGPKLLIQFQNNGVVDDSQLPKDRFSAERLKGVDSTLKIQPAKLEDSAVYLCASSPVRTTLSYEQYFGPGTRLTVT.

The chain combines TRBV4-3 with TRBJ2-1; D uncertain. Per germline, CDR1 LGHNA and CDR2 YSLEER. The CDR3 has 14 residues. Trimming took 0 bases from V and 11 from J, leaving 14 bases between them. The CDR3 nucleotides are TGCGCCAGCAGCCAAGATTCGAGGACGATCAAGCAGTTCTTC. This encodes CASSQDSRTIKQFF.

This clonotype was counted ten times or more. J is TRBJ2-7 and V is TRBV28; TRBD2 aligns across 7 bases. The germline CDR1 and CDR2 sequences are MDHEN and SYDVKM. The junction had 3 bases not matched to a gene; V was cut back by 3 bases and J by 1 base. The CDR3 length is 14 residues. Written as DNA, the CDR3 is TGTGCCAGCAGTTTCCAGGGAGGGTCCTACGAGCAGTACTTC. This encodes CASSFQGGSYEQYF.